A single sample is the source of the 10 T cell receptor beta chains below, sequenced in a study of cytomegalovirus exposure and HLA in healthy donors. PCR involved 60 Vbeta and 13 Jbeta primers. Clones were sequenced by immunoSEQ multiplex PCR, and TCRdb holds only the in-frame ones, with some missing. The sample records 190,000 or so clones, more than 75% being singletons. Input material: PBMCs. The receptors derive from a male donor in good health and CMV-seropositive.

The chain has TRBV6-6 and TRBJ1-2; the D gene is possibly TRBD1 (5 bases). The CDR3 extends over 16 amino acids. Germline V CDR1 and CDR2: MNHNY, SVGAGI (reference sequence). The V gene lost 0 bases and the J gene lost 4 bases, with 15 bases spanning the gap. CDR3 sequence reads: CASSYSLDSSLYGYTF. CDR3 in DNA: TGTGCCAGCAGTTACTCTCTCGACAGCTCCCTCTATGGCTACACCTTC.

This clone was seen more than once but under ten times. The rearrangement joins TRBV11-2 to TRBJ2-1; 11 bases are a match to TRBD2. V shed 3 bases, J shed 6 bases, and the junction held 10 bases outside the gene matches. Germline assignment: CDR1 SGHAT and CDR2 FQNNGV. CDR3 length equals 17 residues. The CDR3, as DNA: TGTGCCAGCAGCTTTGGCCTCGCGCTAGCGGGAGGCAATGAGCAGTTCTTC. This gives the protein CASSFGLALAGGNEQFF.

This clone was counted between two and nine times. The gene calls are TRBV7-2 and TRBJ1-4; D remains unclear. V lost 4 bases to trimming and J lost 15 bases, with 24 bases between them. In germline, CDR1 is SGHTA, CDR2 FQGNSA. The CDR3 covers 15 residues. CDR3 sequence (DNA): TGTGCCAGCAGCTCTAGCCCGGAAAAACCATTAAAGGTGTTTTTT. Translating it yields CASSSSPEKPLKVFF.

The chain employs TRBV6-5 and TRBJ2-5; D may be TRBD2 (5 bases). CDR1 MNHEY and CDR2 SVGAGI come from the germline V gene. This CDR3 comprises 16 residues. The V end was cut by 4 bases, the J end by 4 bases, with 19 bases between. The CDR3 protein is CASSSRPTRVGETQYF. The CDR3 bases are TGTGCCAGCAGTTCCCGACCCACTAGGGTGGGAGAGACCCAGTACTTC.

The gene calls are TRBV4-2 and TRBJ1-3; 9 bases line up with TRBD1. The germline V gene encodes CDR1 LGHNA and CDR2 YNFKEQ. This CDR3 is 16 amino acids long. Losses at the gene ends were 8 bases for V and 1 base for J; bases not matched to a gene: 9. The CDR3 here is CASRTGGNLSGNTIYF. The CDR3 nucleotides are TGTGCCAGCCGAACAGGGGGCAACTTATCTGGAAACACCATATATTTT.

This chain joins TRBV6-5 and TRBJ2-7; D is perhaps TRBD2 (5 bases). Germline CDR1 MNHEY, CDR2 SVGAGI. CDR3 length: 13 residues. V lost 2 bases and J lost 5, with 10 bases in between. The CDR3 DNA is TGTGCCAGCAGTTACGGGAGAGGGAACGAGCAGTACTTC. Protein product: CASSYGRGNEQYF.

This chain joins TRBV4-2 and TRBJ1-2; TRBD1 aligns across 9 bases. V was clipped by 1 base and J by 0 bases; unmatched bases: 9. The CDR3 has 18 residues. The V gene's germline CDR1 is LGHNA and CDR2 YNFKEQ. CDR3 sequence reads: CASSQADRGSSANYGYTF. In DNA form, the CDR3 reads TGTGCCAGCAGCCAAGCCGACAGGGGGTCTTCGGCTAACTATGGCTACACCTTC.

J is TRBJ2-6 and V is TRBV27; D possibly corresponds to TRBD2 (6 bases). Deletions cut 2 bases from V and 0 bases from J, with 23 bases between. The germline CDR1 and CDR2 sequences are MNHEY and SMNVEV (reference sequence). The CDR3 contains 21 residues. The CDR3 region is CASSLGGFRGGSVSGANVLTF. In DNA, the CDR3 is TGTGCCAGCAGTTTAGGGGGGTTCCGGGGCGGTAGTGTCTCTGGGGCCAACGTCCTGACTTTC.

This chain joins TRBV7-9 and TRBJ2-7, with 8 bases fitting TRBD1. The V gene's germline CDR1 is SEHNR and CDR2 FQNEAQ (reference sequence). V lost 5 bases, J lost 5 bases, and 2 bases stayed unmatched. The CDR3 has 12 amino acids. CDR3 DNA sequence: TGTGCCAGCAGCCGGACAGGGCACGAGCAGTACTTC. This codes for CASSRTGHEQYF.

In its sample, this clone was seen once. The chain has TRBV2 and TRBJ2-7; 7 bases line up with TRBD2. J lost 6 bases, V lost 4 bases, and 15 bases had no gene match. This CDR3 contains 16 residues. From germline, CDR1 is SNHLY and CDR2 FYNNEI. This CDR3 is CASSGDSRGVSLEQYF. The CDR3, as DNA: TGTGCCAGCAGTGGCGACAGCCGGGGGGTCTCCCTCGAGCAGTACTTC.